The rows below give T cell receptor beta chains drawn from one sample of a study of cytomegalovirus exposure and HLA in healthy donors. Here immunoSEQ multiplex PCR was the method, and the copy in TCRdb shows in-frame clones only, minus some. This table holds some 140,000 clones, about three quarters found once. Specimen: PBMCs. All receptors come from a male donor in good health and CMV-seropositive. Both conserved end residues are part of each CDR3.

length: 12
V: TRBV9
J: TRBJ1-2
CDR3: CASSEQSTGYTF

length: 15
V: TRBV5-1
J: TRBJ2-2
CDR3: CASSFRRENTGELFF

length: 14
V: TRBV10-1
J: TRBJ2-1
CDR3: CASSDGGANNEQFF

length: 18
V: TRBV29-1
J: TRBJ2-4
CDR3: CSVDSGTGTGEAKNIQYF

length: 14
V: TRBV5-1
J: TRBJ2-7
CDR3: CASSPLERDYEQYF

length: 16
V: TRBV12-5
J: TRBJ1-6
CDR3: CASGLVTRPGNSPLHF

length: 15
V: TRBV18
J: TRBJ2-1
CDR3: CASSPTPQGYNEQFF

length: 16
V: TRBV4-2
J: TRBJ2-3
CDR3: CASSQDAGVSTDTQYF

length: 15
V: TRBV30
J: TRBJ2-3
CDR3: CAWMLGGEGTDTQYF

length: 13
V: TRBV18
J: TRBJ1-1
CDR3: CASSPSVNTEAFF